This record looks at one TCR beta chain sequence and its context. This sample was included in a study of blood T cell repertoires in COVID-19. As for the study in general: COVID-19 samples from acute and convalescent phases originated in the United States, Italy and Spain. PBMCs, B-cell-depleted T cells, or T cells were the source of the cDNA or gDNA that made up the material.

CDR1 and CDR2 from the germline V gene are MDHEN and SYDVKM. With V trimmed by 3 bases and J by 0 bases, 14 bases remained unmatched. The CDR3 covers 20 residues. Authors' processing steps: Estimation of nucleated cell counts was performed using reference gene primer amplification. Using immunoSEQ multiplex PCR, the repertoire was profiled, and TCRdb retains in-frame clones only, with some absent. V and J calls and clone size follow that table, whereas D and trimming were derived from the DNA. The sample has 130,000 to 150,000 clones; around four fifths are singletons. The source material was peripheral blood. The chain combines TRBV28 with TRBJ2-3; the match to TRBD2 covers 11 bases. This clonotype was sampled from a woman in her thirties or forties with active or convalescent COVID-19. CDR3 amino acids: CASSLMWVGGLADSTDTQYF. For the CDR3, the DNA is TGTGCCAGCAGTTTGATGTGGGTCGGGGGACTAGCGGATAGCACAGATACGCAGTATTTT.